The clone carrying this T cell receptor (beta chain) has more than one count but fewer than ten. Its antigen is currently unknown. The CDR3 has 14 residues. The V gene's germline CDR1 is SNHLY and CDR2 FYNNEI. Trimming removed 5 bases from V and 1 base from J, with 12 bases in between. This table comes from immunoSEQ multiplex PCR, and its TCRdb copy is limited to in-frame clones, with some not included. The sample has fewer than 110,000 clones; about 89% are singletons. The sample is drawn from a study of T cell responses to AZD1222 COVID-19 vaccine. Whole-study findings and limits: Females outnumbered males among donors, who were mostly white British; clonal diversity was possibly underestimated. Vaccine-related CD4 TCRs covered spike, predominating at 160-218 and 743-854. Following two doses of AZD1222, Spike-specific TCR breadth and depth rose.

Samples with a second dose at about 4 or about 12 weeks were pooled together. The specimen comprised peripheral blood, sampled 28 days after the second AZD1222 dose. The gene calls are TRBV2 and TRBJ2-7; D ambiguous. The source is an adult who received the AZD1222 COVID-19 vaccine. CDR3 coding DNA: TGTGCCAGCAGTCTGGACCGACTTTCCTACGAGCAGTACTTC. It translates to CASSLDRLSYEQYF.